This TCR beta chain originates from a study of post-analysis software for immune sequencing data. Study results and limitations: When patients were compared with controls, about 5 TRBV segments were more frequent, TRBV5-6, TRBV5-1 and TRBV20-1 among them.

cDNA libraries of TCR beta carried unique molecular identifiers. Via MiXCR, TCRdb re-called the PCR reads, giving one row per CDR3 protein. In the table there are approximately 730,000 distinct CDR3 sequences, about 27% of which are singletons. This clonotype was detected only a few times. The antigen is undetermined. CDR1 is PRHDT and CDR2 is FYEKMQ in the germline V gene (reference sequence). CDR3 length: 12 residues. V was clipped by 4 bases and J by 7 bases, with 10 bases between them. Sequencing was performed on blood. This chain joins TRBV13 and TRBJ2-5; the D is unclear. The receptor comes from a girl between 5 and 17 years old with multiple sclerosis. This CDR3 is CASSWSHGTQYF. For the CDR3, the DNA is TGTGCCAGCAGCTGGAGCCATGGGACCCAGTACTTC.